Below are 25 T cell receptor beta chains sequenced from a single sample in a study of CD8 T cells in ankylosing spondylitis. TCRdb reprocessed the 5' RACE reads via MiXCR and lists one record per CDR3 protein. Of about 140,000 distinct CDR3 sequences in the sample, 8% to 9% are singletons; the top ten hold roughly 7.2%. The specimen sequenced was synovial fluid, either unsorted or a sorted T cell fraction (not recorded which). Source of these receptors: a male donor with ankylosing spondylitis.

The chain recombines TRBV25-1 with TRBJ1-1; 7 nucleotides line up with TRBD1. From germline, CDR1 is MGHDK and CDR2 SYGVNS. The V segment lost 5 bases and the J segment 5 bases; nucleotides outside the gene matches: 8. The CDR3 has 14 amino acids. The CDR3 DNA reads TGTGCCAGCAGTCAGACAGGGTGGAGGACTGAAGCTTTCTTT. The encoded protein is CASSQTGWRTEAFF. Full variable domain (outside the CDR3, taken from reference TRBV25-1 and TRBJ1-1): EADIYQTPRYLVIGTGKKITLECSQTMGHDKMYWYQQDPGMELHLIHYSYGVNSTEKGDLSSESTVSRIRTEHFPLTLESARPSHTSQYLCASSQTGWRTEAFFGQGTRLTVV.

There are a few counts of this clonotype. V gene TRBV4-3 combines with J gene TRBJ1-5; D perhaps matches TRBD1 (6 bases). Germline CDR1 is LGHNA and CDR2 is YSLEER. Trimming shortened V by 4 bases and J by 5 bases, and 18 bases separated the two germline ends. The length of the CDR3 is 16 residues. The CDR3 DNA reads TGCGCCAGCAGCCCGAATCTCGGGGGGCACTATCAGCCCCAGCATTTT. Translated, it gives CASSPNLGGHYQPQHF.

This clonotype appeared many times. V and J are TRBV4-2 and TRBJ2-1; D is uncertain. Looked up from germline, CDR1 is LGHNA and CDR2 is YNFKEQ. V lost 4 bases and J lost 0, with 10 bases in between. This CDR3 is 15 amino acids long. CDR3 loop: CASSRRASSYNEQFF. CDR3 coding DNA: TGTGCCAGCAGCCGCCGTGCTAGCTCCTACAATGAGCAGTTCTTC.

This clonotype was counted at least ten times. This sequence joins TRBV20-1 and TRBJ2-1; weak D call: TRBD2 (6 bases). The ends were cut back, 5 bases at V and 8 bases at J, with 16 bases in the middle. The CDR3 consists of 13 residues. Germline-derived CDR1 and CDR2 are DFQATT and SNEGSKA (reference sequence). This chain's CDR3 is CSAPRTTVDEQFF. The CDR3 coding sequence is TGCAGTGCTCCCCGGACTACTGTCGATGAGCAGTTCTTC.

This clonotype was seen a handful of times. The CDR3 region is CASLQDLSSEAFF. In DNA, the CDR3 is TGTGCCAGCCTCCAGGATCTCTCTTCTGAAGCTTTCTTT. The V gene is TRBV7-2, the J gene TRBJ1-1, with D unclear. The germline V gene encodes CDR1 SGHTA and CDR2 FQGNSA. Trimming took off 8 bases at V and 6 bases at J, with 16 bases between the two ends. CDR3 size: 13 residues.

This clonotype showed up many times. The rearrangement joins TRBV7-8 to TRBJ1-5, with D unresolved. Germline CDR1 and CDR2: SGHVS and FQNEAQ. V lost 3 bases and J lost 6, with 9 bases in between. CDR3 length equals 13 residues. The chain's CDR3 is CASSFVGSQPQHF. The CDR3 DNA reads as TGTGCCAGCAGCTTCGTCGGAAGTCAGCCCCAGCATTTT.

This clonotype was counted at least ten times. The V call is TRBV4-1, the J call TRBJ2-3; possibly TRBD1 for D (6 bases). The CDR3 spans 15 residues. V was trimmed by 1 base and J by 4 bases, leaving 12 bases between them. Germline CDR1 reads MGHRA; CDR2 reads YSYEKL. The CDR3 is CASSQGRGNSDTQYF. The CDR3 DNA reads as TGCGCCAGCAGCCAAGGCAGGGGCAATTCAGATACGCAGTATTTT.

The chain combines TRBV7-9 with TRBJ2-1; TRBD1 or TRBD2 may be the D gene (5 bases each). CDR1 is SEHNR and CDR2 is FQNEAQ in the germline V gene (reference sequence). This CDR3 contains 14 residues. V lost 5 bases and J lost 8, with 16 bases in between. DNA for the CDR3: TGTGCCAGCAGCGCACGGGCACGGGGCTATGAGCAGTTCTTC. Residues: CASSARARGYEQFF.

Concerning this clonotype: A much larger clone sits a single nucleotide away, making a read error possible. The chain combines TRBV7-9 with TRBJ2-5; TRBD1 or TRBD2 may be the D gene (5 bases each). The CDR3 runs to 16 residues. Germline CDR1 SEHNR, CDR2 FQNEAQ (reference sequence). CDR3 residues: CASRHTGTYHQKTQYF. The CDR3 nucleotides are TGTGCCAGCAGGCATACCGGGACCTACCACCAAAAGACCCAGTACTTC. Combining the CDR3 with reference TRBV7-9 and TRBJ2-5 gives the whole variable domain DTGVSQNPRHKITKRGQNVTFRCDPISEHNRLYWYRQTLGQGPEFLTYFQNEAQLEKSRLLSDRFSAERPKGSFSTLEIQRTEQGDSAMYLCASRHTGTYHQKTQYFGPGTRLLVL.

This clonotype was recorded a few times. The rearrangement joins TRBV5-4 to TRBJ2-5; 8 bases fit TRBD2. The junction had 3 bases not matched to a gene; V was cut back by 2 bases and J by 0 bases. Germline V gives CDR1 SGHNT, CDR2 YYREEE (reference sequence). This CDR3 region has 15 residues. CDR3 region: CASSFPGLDQETQYF. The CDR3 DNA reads TGTGCCAGCAGCTTCCCGGGACTAGACCAAGAGACCCAGTACTTC.

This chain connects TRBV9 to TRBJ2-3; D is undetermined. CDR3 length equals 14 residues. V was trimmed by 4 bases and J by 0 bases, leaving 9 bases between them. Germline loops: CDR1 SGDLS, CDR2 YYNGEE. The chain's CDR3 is CASSPSISTDTQYF. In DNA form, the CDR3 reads TGTGCCAGCAGCCCCTCTATTAGCACAGATACGCAGTATTTT.

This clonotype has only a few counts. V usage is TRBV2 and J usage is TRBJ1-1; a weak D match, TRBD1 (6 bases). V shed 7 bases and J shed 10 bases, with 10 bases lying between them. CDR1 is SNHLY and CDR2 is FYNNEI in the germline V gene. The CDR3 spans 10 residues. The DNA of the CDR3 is TGTGCCAGCAACGACAGGCGAGCTTTCTTT. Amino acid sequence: CASNDRRAFF.

The CDR3 region is CASSLVDSDEAFF. DNA of the CDR3: TGTGCCAGCAGTTTGGTAGATTCGGATGAAGCTTTCTTT. The chain combines TRBV12-3 or TRBV12-4 with TRBJ1-1; D uncertain. V was shortened by 3 bases and J by 7 bases, with 12 bases between the two germline ends. The CDR3 sequence is 13 residues long.

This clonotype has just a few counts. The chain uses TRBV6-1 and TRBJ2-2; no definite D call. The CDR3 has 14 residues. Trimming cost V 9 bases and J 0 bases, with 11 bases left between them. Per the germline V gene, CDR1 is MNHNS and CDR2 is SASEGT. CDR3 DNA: TGTGCCAGTAAGAAGATTGCGAACACCGGGGAGCTGTTTTTT. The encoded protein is CASKKIANTGELFF.

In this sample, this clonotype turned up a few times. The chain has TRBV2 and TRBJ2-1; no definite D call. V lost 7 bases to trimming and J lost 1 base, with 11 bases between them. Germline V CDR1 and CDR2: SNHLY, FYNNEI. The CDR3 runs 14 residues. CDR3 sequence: CASNNLGSYNEQFF. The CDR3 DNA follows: TGTGCCAGCAATAACCTAGGGTCCTACAATGAGCAGTTCTTC. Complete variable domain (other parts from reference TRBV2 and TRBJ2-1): EPEVTQTPSHQVTQMGQEVILRCVPISNHLYFYWYRQILGQKVEFLVSFYNNEISEKSEIFDDQFSVERPDGSNFTLKIRSTKLEDSAMYFCASNNLGSYNEQFFGPGTRLTVL.

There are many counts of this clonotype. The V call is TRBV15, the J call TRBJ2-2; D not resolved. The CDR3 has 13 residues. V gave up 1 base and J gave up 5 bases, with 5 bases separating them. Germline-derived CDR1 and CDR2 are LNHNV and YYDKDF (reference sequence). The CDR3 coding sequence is TGTGCCACCAGCAGAGTACCGACCGGGGAGCTGTTTTTT. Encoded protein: CATSRVPTGELFF.

Written as DNA, the CDR3 is TGTGCCACCAGTGATTTGCTGGGGGCCGCAGATACGCAGTATTTT. The encoded protein is CATSDLLGAADTQYF. This sequence joins TRBV24-1 and TRBJ2-3; possibly TRBD1 for D (6 bases). Germline CDR1 is KGHDR and CDR2 is SFDVKD. The CDR3 is 15 amino acids. V was pared by 0 bases and J by 4 bases, with 10 bases between.

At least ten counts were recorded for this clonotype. CDR3: CASSLRPGEYSNQPQHF. As DNA, the CDR3 is TGTGCCAGCAGCCTGAGGCCAGGGGAGTATAGCAATCAGCCCCAGCATTTT. The chain is built from TRBV7-8 and TRBJ1-5; weak D call: TRBD1 (6 bases). CDR3 length: 17 residues. Germline V gene data show CDR1 as SGHVS and CDR2 as FQNEAQ. Trimming took 5 bases from V and 0 from J, leaving 17 bases between them.

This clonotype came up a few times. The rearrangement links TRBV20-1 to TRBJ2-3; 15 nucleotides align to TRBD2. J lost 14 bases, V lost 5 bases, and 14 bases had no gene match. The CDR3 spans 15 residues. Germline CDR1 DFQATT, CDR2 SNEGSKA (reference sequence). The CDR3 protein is CSAAGTSGRQRVRYF. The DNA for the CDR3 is TGCAGTGCTGCTGGGACTAGCGGGAGGCAACGGGTACGGTATTTT.

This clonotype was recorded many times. DNA of the CDR3: TGTGCCAGCAGAAAATTACTAGCGGTTGCGGACAATGAGCAGTTCTTC. As protein: CASRKLLAVADNEQFF. The chain is built from TRBV2 and TRBJ2-1; TRBD2 matches 8 bases. Looked up from germline, CDR1 is SNHLY and CDR2 is FYNNEI. This CDR3 comprises 16 residues. The V segment lost 6 bases and the J segment 5 bases; nucleotides outside the gene matches: 12.

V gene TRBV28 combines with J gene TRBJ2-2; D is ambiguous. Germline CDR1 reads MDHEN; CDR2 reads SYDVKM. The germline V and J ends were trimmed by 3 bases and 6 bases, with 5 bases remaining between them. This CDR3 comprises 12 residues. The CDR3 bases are TGTGCCAGCAGTTTTTGGTCCGGGGAGCTGTTTTTT. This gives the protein CASSFWSGELFF.

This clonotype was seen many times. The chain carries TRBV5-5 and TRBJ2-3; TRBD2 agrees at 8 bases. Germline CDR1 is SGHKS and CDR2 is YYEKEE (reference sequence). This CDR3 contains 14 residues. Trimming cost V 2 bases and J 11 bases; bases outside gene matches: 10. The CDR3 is CASSFPGGGKGQYF. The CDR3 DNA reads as TGTGCCAGCAGCTTCCCGGGAGGGGGAAAGGGGCAGTATTTT.

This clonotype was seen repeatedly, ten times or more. CDR3 nucleotides: TGTGCCAGCAGTTCCCATAGCGGGGGCCCAGATACGCAGTATTTT. Translated: CASSSHSGGPDTQYF. This chain links TRBV6-4 with TRBJ2-3, with 9 positions matching TRBD2. Germline CDR1 is MRHNA and CDR2 is SNTAGT. Trimming at V came to 5 bases and at J to 4 bases, leaving 7 bases not matched to a gene. The CDR3 is 15 amino acids.

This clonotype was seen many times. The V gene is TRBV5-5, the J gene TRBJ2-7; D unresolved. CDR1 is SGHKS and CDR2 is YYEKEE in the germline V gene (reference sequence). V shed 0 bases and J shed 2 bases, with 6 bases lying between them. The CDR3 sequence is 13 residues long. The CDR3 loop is CASSLGAAYEQYF. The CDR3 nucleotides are TGTGCCAGCAGCTTGGGGGCAGCCTACGAGCAGTACTTC. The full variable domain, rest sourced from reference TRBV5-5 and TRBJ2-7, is DAGVTQSPTHLIKTRGQQVTLRCSPISGHKSVSWYQQVLGQGPQFIFQYYEKEERGRGNFPDRFSARQFPNYSSELNVNALLLGDSALYLCASSLGAAYEQYFGPGTRLTVT.

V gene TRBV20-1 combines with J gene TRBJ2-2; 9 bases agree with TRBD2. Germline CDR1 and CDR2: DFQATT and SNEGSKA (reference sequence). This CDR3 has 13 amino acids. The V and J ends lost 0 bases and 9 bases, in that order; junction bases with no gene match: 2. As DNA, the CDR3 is TGCAGTGCTAGAGAAAGCGGGAGGAGGGAGCTGTTTTTT. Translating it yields CSARESGRRELFF.